The TCR beta chain under discussion was sequenced for a study of OX40 agonist ivuxolimab in advanced cancers. Here immunoSEQ multiplex PCR was the method, and the copy in TCRdb shows in-frame clones only, minus some. This table has roughly 25,000 clones, 73% appearing once. V dropped 4 bases and J dropped 6 bases, with 9 bases sitting between them. Germline-derived CDR1 and CDR2 are GTSNPN and SVGIG (reference sequence). The CDR3 length is 11 residues. The sample consisted of CD4+ or CD8+ T cells sorted from blood, taken in a trial of the OX40 agonist ivuxolimab. This clonotype originated in an adult with an advanced solid tumor such as melanoma, head and neck, liver or kidney cancer. The chain recombines TRBV30 with TRBJ1-1, with D uncertain. This CDR3 reads CAWNSNAEAFF. As DNA, the CDR3 is TGTGCCTGGAATAGTAACGCTGAAGCTTTCTTT.